This TCR beta chain was observed in a study of cytomegalovirus exposure and HLA in healthy donors. This CDR3 has 13 residues. Trimming pared 7 bases from V and 2 bases from J, leaving 11 bases between. The germline CDR1 and CDR2 sequences are WSHSY and SAAADI. Study-wide findings and caveats: It has been reported that TCR beta sequences accurately predicted the HLA-A and HLA-B alleles of most subjects. Later on, a genetic analysis was performed. It linked a missense variant in DCLRE1C with V- and J-gene trimming of TCR beta. Researchers left out some V segments, among them TRBV6-2 and TRBV6-3, as indistinguishable.

Healthy donors of bone marrow made up the group. The PCR used 60 Vbeta and 13 Jbeta primers. Here immunoSEQ multiplex PCR was the method, and the copy in TCRdb shows in-frame clones only, minus some. The profile shows some 240,000 clones, over 90% of them singletons. As concerns this clone: Its antigen is currently unknown.

The TCR sequence derives from a girl aged 2-10 years in good health and CMV-seronegative. Source material: PBMCs. V gene TRBV10-2 combines with J gene TRBJ2-5; possibly TRBD2 for D (5 bases). CDR3 residues: CASTDGVQETQYF. CDR3 in DNA: TGCGCCAGCACCGACGGGGTACAAGAGACCCAGTACTTC.